Listed here is a single TCR beta chain. The antigen is unknown. This record belongs to a study of blood T cells in healthy people across ages. Turning to the study itself: Roughly one uniquely barcoded beta molecule per two T cells was captured. Whole-study results and caveats: What prevented conclusive comparison of naive and antigen-experienced cells was that PBMCs were unsorted.

Next came a second PCR, run for roughly 7 to 12 cycles, which used a sample-barcoded 5' primer along with a J-beta primer mix. Each of the cDNA molecules was tagged by a template-switch adaptor with 12 random nucleotides. A single record per CDR3 protein comes from TCRdb applying MiXCR to the 5' RACE reads. The table has fewer than 2 million distinct CDR3 sequences, about two fifths seen once. Sample donors were healthy Caucasian individuals that came from Russia, aged roughly 6 to 100. V was clipped by 8 bases and J by 3 bases, with 14 bases between them. From germline, CDR1 is MNHEY and CDR2 SVGEGT. This CDR3 spans 13 amino acids.

This chain uses TRBV6-2 or TRBV6-3 with TRBJ2-7; a possible D gene is TRBD1 (6 bases). The TCR sequence derives from a human donor in good health. Sample: blood. Here the CDR3 reads CASRDPGHYEQYF. CDR3 nucleotides: TGTGCCAGCCGAGACCCGGGACACTACGAGCAGTACTTC.